Following are 32 T cell receptor beta chains from one sample sequenced in a study of blood T cell repertoires in COVID-19. Sequencing was performed with immunoSEQ multiplex PCR; in TCRdb, only in-frame clones are kept and a portion is missing. This sample has some 410,000 clones, with roughly 90% found just once. Sequenced sample: PBMCs or T cells enriched from blood (not recorded which). These receptors came from a woman aged 30 to 39 with acute COVID-19.

A note on this clone: Germline and junction disagree at one end, which may indicate a read error. CDR3 in amino acids: CATRRDPRGGNTIYF. The CDR3 DNA is TGTGCCACCAGGAGAGACCCGAGGGGGGGAAACACCATATATTTT. The chain is built from TRBV15 and TRBJ1-3; perhaps TRBD1 as D (6 bases). The CDR3 extends over 15 amino acids. Germline CDR1 is LNHNV and CDR2 is YYDKDF (reference sequence).

This clone was observed once. V gene TRBV19 combines with J gene TRBJ1-4; 7 nucleotides match TRBD1. The CDR3 contains 14 residues. The J segment lost 8 bases and the V segment lost 7 bases, leaving 10 bases of the junction unmatched. Germline V lookup: CDR1 LNHDA, CDR2 SQIVND (reference sequence). CDR3 nucleotide sequence: TGTGCCAGTACTCCAACAGGGGTTGGGGAAAAACTGTTTTTT. As protein: CASTPTGVGEKLFF.

In DNA form, the CDR3 reads TGCGCCAGCAGCGAATTCGGGGGGGAGAACACTGAAGCTTTCTTT. Amino acids: CASSEFGGENTEAFF. This sequence joins TRBV5-1 and TRBJ1-1, with a tentative D call TRBD1 (5 bases). CDR3 length: 15 residues. Germline CDR1 reads SGHRS; CDR2 reads YFSETQ. V was pared by 4 bases and J by 1 base, with 14 bases between.

The chain links TRBV29-1 to TRBJ2-1; 7 bases agree with TRBD2. Trimming removed 3 bases from V and 9 bases from J; junction bases left unmatched: 2. CDR3 length equals 11 residues. Germline CDR1 and CDR2: SQVTM and ANQGSEA. The chain's CDR3 is CSVEGGGEQFF. For the CDR3, the DNA is TGCAGCGTTGAGGGGGGGGGTGAGCAGTTCTTC.

This clone has a handful of counts. The chain joins TRBV7-3 to TRBJ2-7; D may be TRBD2 (6 bases). Germline lookup yields CDR1 SGHTA and CDR2 FQGTGA. V shed 4 bases and J shed 3 bases, with 10 bases lying between them. This CDR3 is built from 13 residues. The CDR3 spells CASSSGTGYEQYF. CDR3 DNA: TGTGCCAGCAGCTCCGGGACTGGCTACGAGCAGTACTTC.

The table lists this clone with a count of one. The V call is TRBV4-1, the J call TRBJ2-1; 8 positions agree with TRBD1. The CDR3 runs to 14 residues. V was pared by 3 bases and J by 5 bases, with 3 bases of the junction left unmatched. Germline V gene data show CDR1 as MGHRA and CDR2 as YSYEKL. The CDR3 coding sequence is TGCGCCAGCAGCCACGAGGACAGGGACAATGAGCAGTTCTTC. Translated: CASSHEDRDNEQFF.

This CDR3 reads CASRRGGYGYTF. Written as DNA, the CDR3 is TGTGCCAGCAGGAGGGGGGGCTATGGCTACACCTTC. This chain connects TRBV2 to TRBJ1-2, with D possibly matching TRBD1 (6 bases). This CDR3 comprises 12 residues. V was shortened by 6 bases and J by 4 bases, with 9 bases between the two germline ends. In germline, CDR1 is SNHLY, CDR2 FYNNEI.

V gene TRBV4-2 combines with J gene TRBJ2-7, with a weak D call TRBD2 (6 bases). The V and J ends lost 0 bases and 7 bases respectively, with 13 bases between them. This CDR3 contains 14 residues. CDR1 and CDR2 from the germline V gene are LGHNA and YNFKEQ. The CDR3 nucleotides read TGTGCCAGCAGCCAAGATAGGCGGGACGTGGAGCAGTACTTC. It is translated as CASSQDRRDVEQYF.

V and J are TRBV6-2 or TRBV6-3 and TRBJ2-3; 13 bases are a match to TRBD2. Germline-derived CDR1 and CDR2 are MNHEY and SVGEGT. This CDR3 is built from 19 residues. The V and J ends lost 6 bases and 2 bases, in that order; junction bases with no gene match: 14. CDR3 protein: CASSATRGLAGANTDTQYF. The CDR3 DNA reads as TGTGCCAGCAGCGCCACGCGAGGACTAGCGGGGGCCAACACAGATACGCAGTATTTT.

The chain uses TRBV9 and TRBJ2-7; 8 positions agree with TRBD1. CDR1 is SGDLS and CDR2 is YYNGEE in the germline V gene. CDR3 length: 15 residues. V shed 0 bases and J 8 bases; nucleotides not matched to a gene: 10. The CDR3 here is CASSVGLGDRSKQYF. The CDR3 DNA is TGTGCCAGCAGCGTAGGGTTGGGGGACAGGAGTAAGCAGTACTTC.

The V and J genes are TRBV7-9 and TRBJ2-1; TRBD2 is a possible D gene (6 bases). The length of the CDR3 is 15 residues. Trimming removed 5 bases from V and 5 bases from J, with 16 bases in between. The V gene's germline CDR1 is SEHNR and CDR2 FQNEAQ (reference sequence). CDR3 DNA sequence: TGTGCCAGCAGCGCCGGGGGTACCATACACAATGAGCAGTTCTTC. It translates to CASSAGGTIHNEQFF.

This chain joins TRBV6-1 and TRBJ1-1; no definite D call. Germline V lookup: CDR1 MNHNS, CDR2 SASEGT. Trimming shortened V by 3 bases and J by 5 bases, and 22 bases separated the two germline ends. The CDR3 contains 17 residues. The CDR3 sequence: CASSDPEGIPYWTEAFF. CDR3 bases: TGTGCCAGCAGTGATCCCGAGGGTATCCCCTATTGGACTGAAGCTTTCTTT.

This chain uses TRBV6-5 with TRBJ1-4; D is undetermined. Trimming removed 2 bases at V and 4 bases at J, with 8 bases between. Germline lookup yields CDR1 MNHEY and CDR2 SVGAGI. The CDR3 has 14 residues. CDR3 bases: TGTGCCAGCAGTTACGGGCAGCATAATGAAAAACTGTTTTTT. Amino acid sequence: CASSYGQHNEKLFF.

This chain connects TRBV7-7 to TRBJ2-1; 8 bases are a match to TRBD2. The germline gives CDR1 SSHAT, CDR2 FNYEAQ (reference sequence). Trimming at V came to 1 base and at J to 7 bases, leaving 6 bases not matched to a gene. The CDR3 covers 15 residues. CDR3 nucleotide sequence: TGTGCCAGCAGCTTAGGGCGGGGGGCCGGAAATGAGCAGTTCTTC. This gives the protein CASSLGRGAGNEQFF.

This sequence joins TRBV5-1 and TRBJ2-3, with D possibly being TRBD2 (5 bases). This CDR3 has 14 amino acids. V lost 5 bases and J lost 0, with 10 bases in between. The germline CDR1 and CDR2 sequences are SGHRS and YFSETQ. The CDR3 nucleotides are TGCGCCAGCAGTGCGGGCCTTAGCACAGATACGCAGTATTTT. Encoded protein: CASSAGLSTDTQYF.

V is TRBV4-3 and J is TRBJ1-2, with 10 nucleotides matching TRBD1. After removal of 4 bases from V and 8 bases from J, the junction contained 4 bases not matched to a gene. This CDR3 region has 13 residues. Germline V gene lookup returns CDR1 LGHNA and CDR2 YSLEER. The CDR3 loop reads CASSLLTGGGYTF. As DNA, the CDR3 is TGCGCCAGCAGCCTGCTGACAGGGGGCGGCTACACCTTC.

This clone was seen a single time. The genes are TRBV25-1 and TRBJ1-1; 7 bases agree with TRBD1. The CDR3 spans 16 residues. V was pared by 5 bases and J by 5 bases, with 14 bases of the junction left unmatched. Germline lookup yields CDR1 MGHDK and CDR2 SYGVNS. CDR3 nucleotides: TGTGCCAGCAGTAACCTCTTCGACAGGGACGGGACTGAAGCTTTCTTT. This gives the protein CASSNLFDRDGTEAFF. Full variable domain (remainder filled in from reference TRBV25-1 and TRBJ1-1): EADIYQTPRYLVIGTGKKITLECSQTMGHDKMYWYQQDPGMELHLIHYSYGVNSTEKGDLSSESTVSRIRTEHFPLTLESARPSHTSQYLCASSNLFDRDGTEAFFGQGTRLTVV.

The chain recombines TRBV2 with TRBJ1-6, with a tentative D call TRBD1 (5 bases). The V gene lost 2 bases and the J gene lost 4 bases, with 9 bases spanning the gap. Germline V gives CDR1 SNHLY, CDR2 FYNNEI. CDR3 length equals 15 residues. CDR3 in amino acids: CASSERGKYNSPLHF. CDR3 DNA: TGTGCCAGCAGTGAACGGGGGAAGTATAATTCACCCCTCCACTTT.

The V and J genes are TRBV3-1 (or the pseudogene TRBV3-2) and TRBJ2-7, with D perhaps TRBD2 (5 bases). Trimming shortened V by 1 base and J by 7 bases, and 14 bases separated the two germline ends. The CDR3 runs to 14 residues. The germline CDR1 and CDR2 sequences are LGHDT and YNNKEL (reference sequence). This CDR3 is CASSQGGSMVEQYF. The CDR3 DNA is TGTGCCAGCAGCCAAGGAGGGTCGATGGTTGAGCAGTACTTC.

The chain recombines TRBV7-9 with TRBJ2-1, with D possibly matching TRBD1 (5 bases). V lost 2 bases, J lost 3 bases, and 14 bases lay in between. Germline V gene lookup returns CDR1 SEHNR and CDR2 FQNEAQ (reference sequence). This CDR3 is 16 amino acids long. This chain's CDR3 is CASSLRQGPLYNEQFF. The DNA for the CDR3 is TGTGCCAGCAGCTTACGGCAGGGTCCCCTCTACAATGAGCAGTTCTTC.

CDR3 bases: TGCGCCAGCAGCGCGCTAGCGGGGACCAAAAACATTCAGTACTTC. Translated: CASSALAGTKNIQYF. This chain connects TRBV4-1 to TRBJ2-4, with TRBD2 identical over 9 bases. Looked up from germline, CDR1 is MGHRA and CDR2 is YSYEKL. CDR3 length equals 15 residues. V lost 5 bases to trimming and J lost 2 bases; unmatched junction nucleotides: 4.

J is TRBJ2-2 and V is TRBV24-1; 7 nucleotides agree with TRBD1. This CDR3 spans 17 amino acids. Germline V lookup: CDR1 KGHDR, CDR2 SFDVKD. V lost 1 base, J lost 0 bases, and 4 bases stayed unmatched. The CDR3: CATSDFRQGPNTGELFF. In DNA form, the CDR3 reads TGTGCCACCAGTGATTTTAGACAGGGACCGAACACCGGGGAGCTGTTTTTT.

The sample holds one count of this clone. The rearrangement joins TRBV27 to TRBJ2-2; 7 bases are shared with TRBD2. CDR1 is MNHEY, CDR2 SMNVEV, per germline (reference sequence). The CDR3 length is 11 residues. Germline trimming cut 8 bases from V and 7 bases from J; bases unmatched to any gene: 1. The CDR3 spells CASGGGGELFF. DNA for the CDR3: TGTGCCAGCGGGGGGGGCGGGGAGCTGTTTTTT.

Ten or more counts support this clone. The chain is built from TRBV11-3 and TRBJ2-5; D is perhaps TRBD2 (6 bases). The V end lost 5 bases, the J end lost 1 base, and 11 bases lay between the germline ends. This CDR3 region has 14 residues. Germline CDR1 and CDR2: SGHNT and YENEEA. The CDR3 is CASSRRGGQETQYF. In DNA form, the CDR3 reads TGTGCCAGCAGCCGCCGGGGAGGCCAAGAGACCCAGTACTTC. Full variable domain (missing parts from reference TRBV11-3 and TRBJ2-5): EAGVVQSPRYKIIEKKQPVAFWCNPISGHNTLYWYLQNLGQGPELLIRYENEEAVDDSQLPKDRFSAERLKGVDSTLKIQPAELGDSAVYLCASSRRGGQETQYFGPGTRLLVL.

This chain's CDR3 is CSARLAGIPREYF. CDR3 bases: TGCAGCGCTAGACTAGCGGGGATCCCACGGGAGTACTTC. The chain couples TRBV29-1 to TRBJ2-7, with 11 nucleotides matching TRBD2. V shed 7 bases, J shed 11 bases, and the junction held 13 bases outside the gene matches. CDR1 and CDR2 from the germline V gene are SQVTM and ANQGSEA. The CDR3 runs 13 residues.

The chain combines TRBV27 with TRBJ2-7; 7 nucleotides agree with TRBD2. The J segment lost 4 bases and the V segment lost 6 bases, leaving 6 bases of the junction unmatched. The CDR3 contains 13 residues. Germline CDR1 is MNHEY and CDR2 is SMNVEV (reference sequence). Here the CDR3 DNA reads TGTGCCAGCAGGCATGGGGAGGGATACGAGCAGTACTTC. Translated, it gives CASRHGEGYEQYF.

The sample holds a few counts of this clone. The V call is TRBV19, the J call TRBJ2-1; TRBD1 is a possible D gene (7 bases). CDR1 LNHDA and CDR2 SQIVND come from the germline V gene (reference sequence). The CDR3 covers 15 residues. Trimming shortened V by 3 bases and J by 6 bases, and 15 bases separated the two germline ends. CDR3 amino acids: CASSIGAGGFNEQFF. In nucleotides, the CDR3 is TGTGCCAGTAGTATTGGGGCAGGGGGGTTCAATGAGCAGTTCTTC.

V usage is TRBV9 and J usage is TRBJ2-7; 8 bases are a match to TRBD1. The CDR3 sequence is 12 residues long. Trimming cost V 3 bases and J 13 bases; bases outside gene matches: 9. Per germline, CDR1 SGDLS and CDR2 YYNGEE. The CDR3 is CASSAGQGIIYF. The CDR3 region has the DNA TGTGCCAGCAGCGCAGGACAGGGAATCATTTACTTC.

The J gene is TRBJ1-1, the V gene TRBV29-1, with 7 bases identical to TRBD1. Germline V gene lookup returns CDR1 SQVTM and CDR2 ANQGSEA. Losses at the gene ends were 7 bases for V and 8 bases for J; bases not matched to a gene: 19. This CDR3 is 15 amino acids long. The CDR3 DNA reads TGCAGCGCTCCGGGCCGAGGAGGGACAGTATCCGAAGCTTTCTTT. Its translation is CSAPGRGGTVSEAFF.

The CDR3 is CASHSLSLYEQYF. CDR3 DNA sequence: TGTGCCAGCCACTCCTTATCTCTCTACGAGCAGTACTTC. V and J are TRBV6-5 and TRBJ2-7; D unclear. Germline CDR1 MNHEY, CDR2 SVGAGI. V was cut by 8 bases and J by 3 bases, with 14 bases left in between. The CDR3 extends over 13 amino acids.

The CDR3 region has the DNA TGTGCCAGCAGTGTGTGGGACAGAGTTTCCTACAATGAGCAGTTCTTC. The encoded protein is CASSVWDRVSYNEQFF. The rearrangement joins TRBV9 to TRBJ2-1; TRBD1 agrees at 7 bases. This CDR3 is built from 16 residues. V gave up 5 bases and J gave up 1 base; unmatched junction bases: 9. Germline V gene data show CDR1 as SGDLS and CDR2 as YYNGEE.

V and J are TRBV27 and TRBJ1-2, with TRBD1 matching over 9 bases. J gave up 8 bases and V 0 bases, and 7 bases lay outside the gene matches. In germline, CDR1 is MNHEY, CDR2 SMNVEV (reference sequence). The CDR3 consists of 15 residues. The CDR3 here is CASSLSRTGALGYTF. The CDR3 nucleotides read TGTGCCAGCAGTTTATCCCGGACAGGGGCTTTAGGCTACACCTTC.